The clone carrying this TCR beta chain was counted many times. Its specificity is not known. Trimming pared 1 base from V and 4 bases from J, leaving 13 bases between. The CDR3 is 15 residues long. An equimolar mix of two oligonucleotides served as the beta constant-region primer for TRBC1 and TRBC2. TCRdb reprocessed the UMI-ligation and nested PCR reads via MiXCR and lists one record per CDR3 protein. This sample has over 20,000 distinct CDR3 sequences, with more than 9.5% found just once. This entry belongs to a study of naive and memory T cell subsets. General study findings and limits: From naive to CM, EM and EMRA, diversity decreased and Gini increased.

The sequencing sample was made of central memory CD8+ T cells from blood. The rearrangement uses TRBV12-3 or TRBV12-4 and TRBJ1-2; possibly TRBD1 for D (6 bases). The TCR was taken from a human donor in good health. Written as DNA, the CDR3 is TGTGCCAGCAGTTTAGGACAGGCTACCGTCTATGGCTACACCTTC. Residues: CASSLGQATVYGYTF.